This T cell receptor beta chain originates from a study of shared clonotypes between healthy human individuals. Across the whole study: Each donor's CD8 memory used one plate, CD8 naive two, each CD4 subset three.

Study findings and constraints: What naive subsets generally showed was a larger estimated richness than memory subsets showed. Clonotype sharing across a few donors was observed for around 5% of naive CD4 clonotypes. Unshared clonotypes carried lower generation probabilities than those common to all four donors.

About this clone itself: Its antigen is unknown.

The CDR3 covers 15 residues. Germline V CDR1 and CDR2: SEHNR, FQNEAQ (reference sequence). V was pared by 5 bases and J by 1 base, with 11 bases between. TCRdb keeps only in-frame clones here, not all; method: immunoSEQ multiplex PCR. This sample yields around 1.9 million clones, of which around 95% are seen a single time; around 1.7% belongs to the top ten. CD45RO-negative cells were positively selected for CCR7, leaving out terminally differentiated effector memory CD45RA+ cells. The TCR was taken from a man aged 18 to 30 in good health. Some clones in this sample may be carry-over from other donors' samples. The rearrangement links TRBV7-9 to TRBJ1-4; no definite D call. The sequenced material came from naive CD8+ T cells from PBMCs. The CDR3 here is CASSRAEGTNEKLFF. The CDR3 nucleotides read TGTGCCAGCAGCCGTGCGGAGGGAACTAATGAAAAACTGTTTTTT.